The table lists the clone carrying this TCR beta chain with a few counts. What it binds is not known. Cells that made up the mixed lymphocyte reaction were cocultured at 37°C for approximately 6 days. Assay used: immunoSEQ multiplex PCR; TCRdb lists only in-frame clones, some missing. Here the sample spans more than 13,000 clones, approximately 45% being singletons. This sample was included in a study of siplizumab effects on memory and regulatory T cells. Germline loops: CDR1 ENHRY, CDR2 SYGVKD. This CDR3 contains 15 residues. V shed 7 bases and J shed 0 bases, with 15 bases lying between them. Study-level findings and limits: An assignable phenotype, naive or memory, was missing from roughly 77-94% of proliferating CD4+ or CD8+ clones.

The specimen was CFSE-low (dividing) CD4+ T cells sorted from an allogeneic mixed lymphocyte reaction. This clonotype was sampled from a human donor in good health; the cells came from an allogeneic mixed lymphocyte reaction. Some clones in this sample may be carry-over from other donors' samples. V usage is TRBV10-3 and J usage is TRBJ1-2, with D tentatively TRBD1 (6 bases). The CDR3 DNA is TGTGCCATCAAGGATACAGGGCCCCCTAACTATGGCTACACCTTC. Translating it yields CAIKDTGPPNYGYTF.